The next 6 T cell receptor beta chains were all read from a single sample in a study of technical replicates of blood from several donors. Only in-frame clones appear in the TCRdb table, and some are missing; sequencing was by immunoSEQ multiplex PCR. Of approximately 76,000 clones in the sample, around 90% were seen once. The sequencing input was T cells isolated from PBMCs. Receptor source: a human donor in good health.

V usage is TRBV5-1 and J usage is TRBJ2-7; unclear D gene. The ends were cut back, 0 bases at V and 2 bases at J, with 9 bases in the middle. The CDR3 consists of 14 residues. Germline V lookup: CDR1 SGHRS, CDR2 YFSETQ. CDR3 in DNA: TGCGCCAGCAGCTTGGTCCCGGGTACCTACGAGCAGTACTTC. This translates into CASSLVPGTYEQYF.

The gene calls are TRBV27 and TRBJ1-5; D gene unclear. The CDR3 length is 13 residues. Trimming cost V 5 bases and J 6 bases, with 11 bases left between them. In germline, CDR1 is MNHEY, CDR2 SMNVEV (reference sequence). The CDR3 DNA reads TGTGCCAGCAGTAGGGAGGTAGGTCAGCCCCAGCATTTT. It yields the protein CASSREVGQPQHF.

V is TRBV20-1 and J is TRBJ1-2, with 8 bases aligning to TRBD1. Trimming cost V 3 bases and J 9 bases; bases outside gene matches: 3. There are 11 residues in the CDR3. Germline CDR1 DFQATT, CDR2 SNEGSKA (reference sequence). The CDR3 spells CSARGQDSYTF. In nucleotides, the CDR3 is TGCAGTGCTAGGGGACAGGACAGCTACACCTTC.

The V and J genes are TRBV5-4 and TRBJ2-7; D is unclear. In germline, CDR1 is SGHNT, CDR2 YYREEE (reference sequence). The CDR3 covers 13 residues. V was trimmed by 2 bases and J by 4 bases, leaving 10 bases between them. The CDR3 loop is CASSLYTEYEQYF. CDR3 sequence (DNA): TGTGCCAGCAGCTTATATACAGAGTACGAGCAGTACTTC. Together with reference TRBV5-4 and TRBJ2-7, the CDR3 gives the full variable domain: ETGVTQSPTHLIKTRGQQVTLRCSSQSGHNTVSWYQQALGQGPQFIFQYYREEENGRGNFPPRFSGLQFPNYSSELNVNALELDDSALYLCASSLYTEYEQYFGPGTRLTVT.

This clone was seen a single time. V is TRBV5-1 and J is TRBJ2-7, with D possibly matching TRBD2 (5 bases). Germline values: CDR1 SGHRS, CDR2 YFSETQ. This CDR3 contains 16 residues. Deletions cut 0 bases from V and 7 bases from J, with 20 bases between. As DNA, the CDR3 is TGCGCCAGCAGCTTGGAGGGAGTACTATCGACCCGGGAGCAGTACTTC. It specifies CASSLEGVLSTREQYF.

CDR3 in amino acids: CASSTLAGVVETQYF. DNA for the CDR3: TGCGCCAGCAGCACACTAGCGGGAGTGGTAGAGACCCAGTACTTC. The chain couples TRBV5-1 to TRBJ2-5; 11 positions match TRBD2. This CDR3 is 15 amino acids long. After removal of 4 bases from V and 4 bases from J, the junction contained 6 bases not matched to a gene. Germline V gene sequence: CDR1 SGHRS, CDR2 YFSETQ.